Listed below are T cell receptor beta chains from one sample, sequenced in a study of identical twins. TCRdb re-called the 5' RACE reads with MiXCR, one entry per CDR3 protein. The sample has 650,000 to 800,000 distinct CDR3 sequences, over 8.5% seen once. The sample was also reused in another study, on yellow fever vaccine responses in identical twins.

Sequenced sample: PBMCs. These receptor sequences come from a woman aged 18 to 35 in good health. The CDR3 runs from the conserved cysteine through the conserved F or W. Each record gives: clone size, V gene, J gene, D gene, CDR3 DNA, CDR3 protein. A D gene is named only where the DNA matches it firmly. The size field is filled for only some rows; it gives once, few, many or a size class.

>NA|TRBV20-1|TRBJ2-7|TRBD1
TGCAGTGCTAGGGGACAGGGGGTAGACGAGCAGTACTTC
CSARGQGVDEQYF
>NA|TRBV7-8|TRBJ2-1|NA
TGTGCCAGCAGCTCCATACCCCATGGTGAGCAGTTCTTC
CASSSIPHGEQFF
>NA|TRBV11-3|TRBJ2-3|TRBD2
TGTGCCAGCAGCTTAGGCGGACTAGCGGGTAACACAGATACGCAGTATTTT
CASSLGGLAGNTDTQYF
>many|TRBV20-1|TRBJ2-3|NA
TGCAGTGCTAGAGATTTACGGGAGCCATACACAGATACGCAGTATTTT
CSARDLREPYTDTQYF
>NA|TRBV28|TRBJ1-6|NA
TGTGCCAGCAGTTTGTGGCAAGGGACGCCCCTCCACTTT
CASSLWQGTPLHF
>many|TRBV7-2|TRBJ2-3|NA
TGTGCCAGCAGCTTTTCCAGCGGCTCAGATACGCAGTATTTT
CASSFSSGSDTQYF
>NA|TRBV20-1|TRBJ2-1|NA
TGCAGTGCTGAAGGACTGTTCTCCTACAATGAGCAGTTCTTC
CSAEGLFSYNEQFF
>many|TRBV6-2/TRBV6-3|TRBJ2-7|TRBD2
TGTGCCAGCAGTTACTACAGCGGGACTTACGAGCAGTACTTC
CASSYYSGTYEQYF
>few|TRBV6-4|TRBJ1-6|NA
TGTGCCAGCACCCCCGAAAGGGATGGCTCACCCCTCCACTTT
CASTPERDGSPLHF
>many|TRBV20-1|TRBJ2-7|NA
TGCAGTGCTTTTGACAGTAACGCCTACGAGCAGTACTTC
CSAFDSNAYEQYF
>few|TRBV28|TRBJ2-7|NA
TGTGCCAGCAGTTTTCGGCTAACGGGCGAGCAGTACTTC
CASSFRLTGEQYF
>NA|TRBV21-1|TRBJ2-5|NA
TGTGCCAGCAGCAAAGGGTTGTGTAGGGAAGAGACCCAGTACTTC
CASSKGLCREETQYF
>few|TRBV11-2|TRBJ2-7|TRBD2
TGTGCCAGCAGCTCCCCATTGACCGGGACTAGCGGGAACGCCTACGAGCAGTACTTC
CASSSPLTGTSGNAYEQYF
>NA|TRBV29-1|TRBJ2-7|TRBD1
TGCAGCGTTCTCGCTCCCGGGACAGGGGGCTTTGGGGAGCAGTACTTC
CSVLAPGTGGFGEQYF
>few|TRBV3-1|TRBJ2-1|TRBD2
TGTGCCAGCAGCCAAGAAAGACTAGCGGGAGTCGGCAATGAGCAGTTCTTC
CASSQERLAGVGNEQFF
>NA|TRBV9|TRBJ2-5|NA
TGTGCCAGCAGCGTAGCTACGGGGGAGACCCAGTACTTC
CASSVATGETQYF
>many|TRBV20-1|TRBJ2-7|NA
TGCAGTGCTAGTGCCGGGGCTTCCTACGAGCAGTACTTC
CSASAGASYEQYF
>NA|TRBV30|TRBJ1-5|NA
TGTGCCTGGAGTGTACTTGCAAGCAATCAGCCCCAGCATTTT
CAWSVLASNQPQHF
>NA|TRBV20-1|TRBJ2-5|TRBD2
TGCAGTGCTAGAGATGGGGCAGGGAGGGAAGAGACCCAGTACTTC
CSARDGAGREETQYF
>NA|TRBV29-1|TRBJ2-7|NA
TGCAGCGTAACAGGGCCCGGGGGGAGCGAGCAGTACTTC
CSVTGPGGSEQYF
>NA|TRBV5-1|TRBJ2-7|TRBD2
TGCGCCAGCAGCTCGACCGGGACTAGCTTTCTCGAGCAGTACTTC
CASSSTGTSFLEQYF
>many|TRBV6-1|TRBJ1-5|NA
TGTGCCACCCGATTCGGGGCTAGCAATCAGCCCCAGCATTTT
CATRFGASNQPQHF
>few|TRBV29-1|TRBJ1-1|NA
TGCAGCGTTGAACTGACAGATGAAGCTTTCTTT
CSVELTDEAFF
>many|TRBV7-9|TRBJ2-3|TRBD2
TGTGCCAGCAGCTCGGGACTAGCGCTAGATACGCAGTATTTT
CASSSGLALDTQYF
>many|TRBV3-1|TRBJ2-7|NA
TGTGCCAGCAGCCAGGGATCCGAGCAGTACTTC
CASSQGSEQYF
>few|TRBV5-1|TRBJ1-1|NA
TGCGCCAGCAGCTTGGGGCAGGTCAGGCCTGAAGCTTTCTTT
CASSLGQVRPEAFF
>NA|TRBV30|TRBJ2-3|TRBD2
TGTGCCTGGAGTGTCCGGGGGGGCACAGATACGCAGTATTTT
CAWSVRGGTDTQYF
>many|TRBV12-3/TRBV12-4|TRBJ2-5|NA
TGTGCCAGCAGTCGCAGGGGCCGGGAGACCCAGTACTTC
CASSRRGRETQYF
>NA|TRBV5-5|TRBJ2-5|NA
TGTGCCAGCAGCTTGGTCGGGCTAGGCCAAGAGACCCAGTACTTC
CASSLVGLGQETQYF
>NA|TRBV7-9|TRBJ2-1|NA
TGTGCCAGCAGCTTAGCCTCTGAGGGTCAGGATGAGCAGTTCTTC
CASSLASEGQDEQFF
>NA|TRBV7-3|TRBJ2-3|NA
TGTGCCAGCGGCACTTCGGGGACCATGCGATATTTT
CASGTSGTMRYF
>NA|TRBV11-2|TRBJ1-2|NA
TGTGCCAGCAGCTCGGAAGGCTATGGCTACACCTTC
CASSSEGYGYTF
>many|TRBV29-1|TRBJ2-4|TRBD1
TGCAGCGCCCTGAAGGGGGCTAGAGCCAAAAACATTCAGTACTTC
CSALKGARAKNIQYF
>many|TRBV6-1|TRBJ2-1|NA
TGTGCCAGCAGAGACGAATATGCCCCCTATGAGCAGTTCTTC
CASRDEYAPYEQFF
>few|TRBV5-8|TRBJ2-3|TRBD1
TGTGCCAGCAGCTGGGGTTCACAGGGGGCTGGAGATACGCAGTATTTT
CASSWGSQGAGDTQYF
>NA|TRBV7-6|TRBJ2-1|NA
TGTGCCACCCTGACCTCCTACAATGAGCAGTTCTTC
CATLTSYNEQFF
>many|TRBV12-3/TRBV12-4|TRBJ2-1|NA
TGTGCCAGCAGTTTAGGCGACTGGAGCTCCTACAATGAGCAGTTCTTC
CASSLGDWSSYNEQFF
>many|TRBV29-1|TRBJ2-3|NA
TGCAGCGTTGAAGAGAGTATCGGGGCGCGCACAGATACGCAGTATTTT
CSVEESIGARTDTQYF
>many|TRBV29-1|TRBJ1-1|NA
TGCAGCGTTGAAGATCCCCCAGATCGGGGCACTGAAGCTTTCTTT
CSVEDPPDRGTEAFF